This TCR beta chain is drawn from a study of T cell responses to AZD1222 COVID-19 vaccine (dated by TCRdb to the early 2020s). Some background on the complete study: AZD1222 recipients whose second dose came at about 4 weeks and those whose second dose came at about 12 weeks were combined into one group, since spike-specific TCR depth and breadth did not differ between the two schedules. Trial participants were enrolled by age into 18-55, 56-69 and 70-plus year subgroups, with roughly 150, 30 and 60 TCR-sequenced participants respectively. A total of about 250 trial participants underwent TCR sequencing, of whom approximately 200 had received two doses of AZD1222 and around 25 had received two doses of the MenACWY control vaccine.

Results and caveats for the whole study, not just this receptor: Vaccine-associated CD4 TCRs spanned the whole spike protein, with dominant responses in regions 160-218 and 743-854. Nearly half of unique spike-specific TCRs reportedly recognized epitopes outside regions mutated in the B.1.351 and B.1.1.7 variants. Only six AZD1222 recipients were SARS-CoV-2 seropositive at baseline, limiting conclusions about previously exposed vaccinees. Most participants were white British and females outnumbered males, and the authors suggested that clonal diversity may have been underestimated. Because no day 14 peak-response samples were available, repertoires were characterized only after the peak T cell response. A significant rise in spike-specific TCR breadth and depth was observed after two AZD1222 doses relative to day 0 and relative to MenACWY recipients. In the small 56-69-year group, the increase in depth fell short of significance, most likely because of low power.

There are 14 amino acids in the CDR3, from cysteine to phenylalanine inclusive. CDR3 DNA only is kept here, 42 bases in frame from base 1. Sequences SGHTA (CDR1) and FQGNSA (CDR2) are obtained from the germline V gene. Cut back by 1 base and 4 bases, the V and J ends lie 9 bases apart. In light of the paper, this sample's time point label describes: baseline before first vaccination. Vaccinee samples came from UK trials COV001 and COV002, including a single-blind randomized controlled phase 2/3 trial of AZD1222 (ChAdOx1 nCoV-19) in healthy adults. For TCRbeta chain sequencing, PBMC samples were collected from trial participants at day 0 and at day 28 after the second dose. This clone has a single count. Its antigen specificity is not known. No base quality values were provided; no much bigger clone lies one nucleotide off. The CDR3 regions of human TCRbeta chains were analyzed by immunosequencing. From the authors' description of their analysis: TCRs in the repertoires were matched against a reference library of SARS-CoV-2-specific TCRs that had been generated with the MIRA antigen-specificity platform. Breadth was defined as the fraction of unique TCRs that were SARS-CoV-2-associated, and depth was defined as the fraction of total T cells that were SARS-CoV-2-associated. Using the MIRA data, each spike-specific TCR was assigned both to the spike region to which the TCR was reactive and to a CD4 or CD8 class. Log10-transformed breadth and depth values were compared by one-way ANOVA with Sidak's multiple comparisons tests. TCRdb's version of the immuneACCESS table is confined to in-frame rearrangements and falls short of the full clone set. An unresolved V gene accounts for under half of the shortfall where checked; the remainder is of unknown origin. That table furnishes V, J and clone size, whereas the DNA furnished D and trimming. In this sample the table shows over 100,000 clones, approximately 91% of which occur a single time. The top ten constitute more than 15% of the sample.

Here the sequenced sample was peripheral blood, taken on day 0 of AZD1222 vaccination. The sequence joins TRBV7-2 to TRBJ2-3; no confident D gene assignment can be made. This TCR derives from an adult in good health. This receptor has the CDR3 CASSLDVGPDTQYF. The nucleotides are TGTGCCAGCAGCTTAGATGTAGGGCCAGATACGCAGTATTTT.